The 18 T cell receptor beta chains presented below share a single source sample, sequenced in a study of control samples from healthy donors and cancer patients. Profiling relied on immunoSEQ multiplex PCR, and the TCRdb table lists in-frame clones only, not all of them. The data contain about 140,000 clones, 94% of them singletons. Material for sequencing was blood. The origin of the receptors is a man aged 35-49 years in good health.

CDR3 coding DNA: TGTGCCAGCAGATCGATAACTAGCGGCGTATACAATGAGCAGTTCTTC. Amino acid sequence: CASRSITSGVYNEQFF. The J gene is TRBJ2-1, the V gene TRBV27; 8 bases are shared with TRBD2. This CDR3 contains 16 residues. The germline V gene has CDR1 MNHEY and CDR2 SMNVEV (reference sequence). V shed 6 bases, J shed 4 bases, and the junction held 11 bases outside the gene matches.

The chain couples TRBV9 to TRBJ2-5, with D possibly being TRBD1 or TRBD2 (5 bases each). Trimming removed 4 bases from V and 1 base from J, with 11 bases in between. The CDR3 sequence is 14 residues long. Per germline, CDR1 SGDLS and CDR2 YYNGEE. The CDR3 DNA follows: TGTGCCAGCAGCCAACGGGACCGCCAAGAGACCCAGTACTTC. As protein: CASSQRDRQETQYF.

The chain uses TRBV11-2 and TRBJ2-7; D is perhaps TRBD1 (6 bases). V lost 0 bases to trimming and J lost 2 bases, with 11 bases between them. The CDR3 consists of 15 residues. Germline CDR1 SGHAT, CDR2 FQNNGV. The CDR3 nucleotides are TGTGCCAGCAGCTTAGAGGTGGGGGCGCCCTACGAGCAGTACTTC. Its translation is CASSLEVGAPYEQYF.

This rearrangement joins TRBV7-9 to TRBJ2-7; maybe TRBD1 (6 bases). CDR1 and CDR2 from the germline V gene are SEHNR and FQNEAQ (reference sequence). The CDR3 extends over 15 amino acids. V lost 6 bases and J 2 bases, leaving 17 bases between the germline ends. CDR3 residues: CASRVFRGPTYEQYF. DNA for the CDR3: TGTGCCAGCAGGGTCTTCAGGGGCCCAACCTACGAGCAGTACTTC.

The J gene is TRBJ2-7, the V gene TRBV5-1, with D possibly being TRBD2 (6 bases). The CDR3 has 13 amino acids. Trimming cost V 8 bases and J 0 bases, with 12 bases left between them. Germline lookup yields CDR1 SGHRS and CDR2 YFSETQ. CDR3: CASSRDHSYEQYF. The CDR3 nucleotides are TGCGCCAGTTCGCGGGATCACTCCTACGAGCAGTACTTC.

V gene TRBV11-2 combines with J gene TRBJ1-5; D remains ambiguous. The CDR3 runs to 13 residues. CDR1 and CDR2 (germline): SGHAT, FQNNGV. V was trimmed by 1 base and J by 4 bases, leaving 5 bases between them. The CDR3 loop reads CASSLAGNQPQHF. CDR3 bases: TGTGCCAGCAGCTTAGCGGGGAATCAGCCCCAGCATTTT.

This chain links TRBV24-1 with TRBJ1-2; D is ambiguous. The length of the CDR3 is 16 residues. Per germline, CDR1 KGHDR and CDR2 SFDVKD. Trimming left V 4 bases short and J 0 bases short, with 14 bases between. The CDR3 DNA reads TGTGCCACCAGTGAGAGGGCACCTGGAGCTAACTATGGCTACACCTTC. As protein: CATSERAPGANYGYTF.

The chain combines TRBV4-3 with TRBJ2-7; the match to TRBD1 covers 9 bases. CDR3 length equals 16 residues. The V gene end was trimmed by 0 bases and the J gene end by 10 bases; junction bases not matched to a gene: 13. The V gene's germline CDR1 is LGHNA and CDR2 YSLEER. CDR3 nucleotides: TGCGCCAGCAGCCAAGACCGCCCGGGACAGGGAACAAATCAGTACTTC. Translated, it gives CASSQDRPGQGTNQYF.

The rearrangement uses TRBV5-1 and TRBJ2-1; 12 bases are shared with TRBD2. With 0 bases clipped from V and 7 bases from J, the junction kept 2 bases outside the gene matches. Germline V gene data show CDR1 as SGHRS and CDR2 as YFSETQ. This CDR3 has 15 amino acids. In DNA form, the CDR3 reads TGCGCCAGCAGCTTGGAACTAGCGGGAGGTAATGAGCAGTTCTTC. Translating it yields CASSLELAGGNEQFF.

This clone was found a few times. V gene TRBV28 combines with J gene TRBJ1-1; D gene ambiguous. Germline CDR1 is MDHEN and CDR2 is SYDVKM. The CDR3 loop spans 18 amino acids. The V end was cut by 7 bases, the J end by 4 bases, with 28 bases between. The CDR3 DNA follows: TGTGCCAGCACAACCCAGGTAGGGAGACGACATAAGGGCACTGAAGCTTTCTTT. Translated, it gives CASTTQVGRRHKGTEAFF.

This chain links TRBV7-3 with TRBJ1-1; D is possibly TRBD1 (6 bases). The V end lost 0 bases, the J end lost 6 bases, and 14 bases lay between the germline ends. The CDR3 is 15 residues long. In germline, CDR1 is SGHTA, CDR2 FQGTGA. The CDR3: CASSLTSGADAEAFF. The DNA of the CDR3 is TGTGCCAGCAGCTTAACTTCGGGGGCAGATGCTGAAGCTTTCTTT.

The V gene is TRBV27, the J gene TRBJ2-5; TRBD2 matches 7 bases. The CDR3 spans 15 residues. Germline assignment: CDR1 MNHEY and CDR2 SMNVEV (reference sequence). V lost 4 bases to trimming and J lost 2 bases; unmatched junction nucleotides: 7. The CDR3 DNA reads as TGTGCCAGCAGTTGGGTAGCGGGTTATCAAGAGACCCAGTACTTC. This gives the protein CASSWVAGYQETQYF.

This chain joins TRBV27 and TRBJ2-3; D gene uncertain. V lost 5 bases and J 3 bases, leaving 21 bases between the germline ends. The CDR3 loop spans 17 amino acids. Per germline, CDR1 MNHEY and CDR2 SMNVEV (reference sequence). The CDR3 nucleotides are TGTGCCAGCAGTCCGCTACCGGTGCGTGTGGAAACAGATACGCAGTATTTT. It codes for CASSPLPVRVETDTQYF.

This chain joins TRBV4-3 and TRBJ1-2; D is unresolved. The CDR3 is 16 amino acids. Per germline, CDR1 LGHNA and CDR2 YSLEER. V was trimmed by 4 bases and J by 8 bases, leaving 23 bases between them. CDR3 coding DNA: TGCGCCAGCAGCCGCGAACGGGCCTCAATTTCGGGGGGCTACACCTTC. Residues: CASSRERASISGGYTF.

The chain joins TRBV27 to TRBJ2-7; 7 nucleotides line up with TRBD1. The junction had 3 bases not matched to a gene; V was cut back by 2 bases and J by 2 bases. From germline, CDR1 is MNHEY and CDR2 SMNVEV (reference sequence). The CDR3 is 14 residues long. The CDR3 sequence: CASSLRDSAYEQYF. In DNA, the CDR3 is TGTGCCAGCAGTTTAAGGGACAGTGCCTACGAGCAGTACTTC.

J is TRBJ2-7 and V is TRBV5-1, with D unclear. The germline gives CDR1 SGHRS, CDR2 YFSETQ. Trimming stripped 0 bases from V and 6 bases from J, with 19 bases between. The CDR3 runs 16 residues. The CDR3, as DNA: TGCGCCAGCAGCTTGGTGCCGCGGCCTACCCCGAGCGAGCAGTACTTC. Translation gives CASSLVPRPTPSEQYF.

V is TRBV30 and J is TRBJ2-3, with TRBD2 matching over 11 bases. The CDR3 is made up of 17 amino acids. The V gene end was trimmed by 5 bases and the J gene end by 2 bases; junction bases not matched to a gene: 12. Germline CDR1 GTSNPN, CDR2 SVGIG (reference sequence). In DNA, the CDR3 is TGTGCCTGGGACCACCACCCACTAGCGGGAGCCACAGATACGCAGTATTTT. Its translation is CAWDHHPLAGATDTQYF.

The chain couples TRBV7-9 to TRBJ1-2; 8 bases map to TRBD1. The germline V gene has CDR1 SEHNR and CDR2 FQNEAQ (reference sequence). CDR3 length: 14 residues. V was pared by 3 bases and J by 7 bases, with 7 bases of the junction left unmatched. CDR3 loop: CASSFRGQVFGYTF. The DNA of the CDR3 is TGTGCCAGCAGCTTTAGGGGACAGGTTTTTGGCTACACCTTC. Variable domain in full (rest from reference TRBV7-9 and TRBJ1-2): DTGVSQNPRHKITKRGQNVTFRCDPISEHNRLYWYRQTLGQGPEFLTYFQNEAQLEKSRLLSDRFSAERPKGSFSTLEIQRTEQGDSAMYLCASSFRGQVFGYTFGSGTRLTVV.